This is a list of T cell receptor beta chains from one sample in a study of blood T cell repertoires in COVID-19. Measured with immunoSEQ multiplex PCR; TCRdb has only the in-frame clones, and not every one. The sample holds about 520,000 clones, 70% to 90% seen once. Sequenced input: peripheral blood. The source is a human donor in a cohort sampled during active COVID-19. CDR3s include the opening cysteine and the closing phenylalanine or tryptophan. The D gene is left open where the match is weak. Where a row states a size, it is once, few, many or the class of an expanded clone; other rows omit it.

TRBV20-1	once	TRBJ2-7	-	CSASGTGYGQYF	TGCAGTGCTAGTGGAACAGGGTATGGGCAGTACTTC
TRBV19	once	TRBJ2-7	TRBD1	CASSPSDDRGAYEQYF	TGTGCCAGTAGTCCCAGCGACGACAGGGGTGCCTACGAGCAGTACTTC
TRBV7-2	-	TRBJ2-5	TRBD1	CASSRGTGKETQYF	TGTGCCAGCAGCCGCGGGACAGGGAAAGAGACCCAGTACTTC
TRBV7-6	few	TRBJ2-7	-	CASSLDLGSGAYEQYF	TGTGCCAGCAGCTTAGACCTCGGTTCAGGGGCCTACGAGCAGTACTTC
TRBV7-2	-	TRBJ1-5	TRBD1	CASSSRQGHLTEPQHF	TGTGCCAGCAGCTCAAGACAGGGTCATCTTACGGAGCCCCAGCATTTT
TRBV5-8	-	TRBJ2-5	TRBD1	CASSSRTGGRETQYF	TGTGCCAGCAGCTCCCGGACAGGGGGCCGCGAGACCCAGTACTTC
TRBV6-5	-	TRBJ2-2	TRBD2	CASRGTSGSGELFF	TGTGCCAGCAGGGGGACTAGCGGGAGCGGGGAGCTGTTTTTT
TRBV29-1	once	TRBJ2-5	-	CSVEADIETQYF	TGCAGCGTTGAAGCAGATATAGAGACCCAGTACTTC
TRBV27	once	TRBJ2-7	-	CASSLTGFEQYF	TGTGCCAGCAGTTTAACAGGGTTCGAGCAGTACTTC
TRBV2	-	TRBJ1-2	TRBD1	CASSDWDRAANGYTF	TGTGCCAGCAGTGACTGGGACAGGGCGGCGAATGGCTACACCTTC
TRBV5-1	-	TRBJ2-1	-	CASRGAREQFF	TGCGCCAGCAGAGGGGCGAGGGAGCAGTTCTTC
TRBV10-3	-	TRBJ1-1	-	CAISAGGADTEAFF	TGTGCCATCAGTGCGGGGGGGGCGGACACTGAAGCTTTCTTT
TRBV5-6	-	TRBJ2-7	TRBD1	CASSRTGRSYEQYF	TGTGCCAGCAGCCGGACAGGGCGCTCCTACGAGCAGTACTTC
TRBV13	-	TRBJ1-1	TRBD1	CASSYDRAQKAFF	TGTGCCAGCAGCTACGACAGGGCACAAAAAGCTTTCTTT
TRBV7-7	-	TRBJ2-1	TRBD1	CASSLTGYNEQFF	TGTGCTAGCAGCTTGACAGGGTATAATGAGCAGTTCTTC
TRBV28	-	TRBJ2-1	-	CASSTTGRGNEQFF	TGTGCCAGCAGTACCACGGGCAGGGGCAATGAGCAGTTCTTC
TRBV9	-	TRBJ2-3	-	CASSIETQSTQYF	TGTGCCAGCAGCATCGAAACACAGAGTACGCAGTATTTT
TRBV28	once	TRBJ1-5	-	CASSSRTDNQPQHF	TGTGCCAGCAGTTCCCGGACAGACAATCAGCCCCAGCATTTT
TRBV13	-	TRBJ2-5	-	CASSLVGGETQYF	TGTGCCAGCAGCTTGGTGGGGGGAGAGACCCAGTACTTC
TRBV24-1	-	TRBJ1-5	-	CATSDGRYSNQPQHF	TGTGCCACCAGTGATGGGAGATATAGCAATCAGCCCCAGCATTTT
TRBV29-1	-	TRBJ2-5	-	CSVDVSGQETQYF	TGCAGCGTGGATGTGTCGGGGCAAGAGACCCAGTACTTC
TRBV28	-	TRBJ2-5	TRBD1	CASSLSGQGQETQYF	TGTGCCAGCAGTTTATCGGGACAGGGACAAGAGACCCAGTACTTC
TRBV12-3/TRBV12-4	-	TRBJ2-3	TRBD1	CASSGDRDRLGYF	TGTGCCAGCAGCGGGGACAGGGACCGGTTGGGGTATTTT
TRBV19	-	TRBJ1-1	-	CASSIALGGFATNTEAFF	TGTGCCAGTAGTATAGCCCTGGGGGGTTTCGCTACGAACACTGAAGCTTTCTTT
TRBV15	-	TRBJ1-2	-	CATSTDRSYGYTF	TGTGCCACCAGCACCGACAGGAGCTATGGCTACACCTTC
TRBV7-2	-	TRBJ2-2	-	CASSSHRATGELFF	TGTGCCAGCAGCTCGCACAGGGCCACGGGGGAGCTGTTTTTT
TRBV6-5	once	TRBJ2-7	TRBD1	CASRSWTGKNYEQYF	TGTGCCAGCAGGTCTTGGACAGGTAAAAACTACGAGCAGTACTTC
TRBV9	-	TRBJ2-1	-	CASSVGSRNEQFF	TGTGCCAGCAGCGTAGGGAGTAGAAATGAGCAGTTCTTC
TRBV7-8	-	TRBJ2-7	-	CASSLHWQGRYEQYF	TGTGCCAGCAGCTTACACTGGCAGGGTCGATACGAGCAGTACTTC
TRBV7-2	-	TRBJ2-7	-	CASSLLVLPSYEQYF	TGTGCCAGCAGCTTACTAGTGCTACCTTCCTACGAGCAGTACTTC
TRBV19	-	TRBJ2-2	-	CASSATGATGELFF	TGTGCCAGTAGTGCAACAGGCGCTACCGGGGAGCTGTTTTTT
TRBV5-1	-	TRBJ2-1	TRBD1	CASDSTGTGDYNEQFF	TGCGCCAGCGATTCAACCGGGACAGGGGACTACAATGAGCAGTTCTTC
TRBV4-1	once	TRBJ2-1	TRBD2	CASSHVAGGDEQFF	TGCGCCAGCAGCCACGTAGCGGGAGGCGATGAGCAGTTCTTC
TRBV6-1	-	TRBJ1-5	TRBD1	CASSDRDRGRPQHF	TGTGCCAGCAGTGATCGGGACAGGGGGAGGCCCCAGCATTTT
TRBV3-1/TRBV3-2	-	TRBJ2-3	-	CASSQAAVTDTQYF	TGTGCCAGCAGCCAAGCAGCGGTCACAGATACGCAGTATTTT
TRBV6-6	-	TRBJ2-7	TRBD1	CASSYSGQGGYEQYF	TGTGCCAGCAGTTACTCAGGACAGGGGGGCTACGAGCAGTACTTC
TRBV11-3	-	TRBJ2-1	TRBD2	CASSPRGASGRDNEQFF	TGTGCCAGCAGCCCACGCGGGGCTAGCGGGAGGGACAATGAGCAGTTCTTC
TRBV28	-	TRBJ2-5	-	CASSSQTGSQETQYF	TGTGCCAGCAGTAGCCAGACGGGGAGCCAAGAGACCCAGTACTTC
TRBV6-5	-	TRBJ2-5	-	CASSGSETQYF	TGTGCCAGTTCAGGGTCGGAGACCCAGTACTTC